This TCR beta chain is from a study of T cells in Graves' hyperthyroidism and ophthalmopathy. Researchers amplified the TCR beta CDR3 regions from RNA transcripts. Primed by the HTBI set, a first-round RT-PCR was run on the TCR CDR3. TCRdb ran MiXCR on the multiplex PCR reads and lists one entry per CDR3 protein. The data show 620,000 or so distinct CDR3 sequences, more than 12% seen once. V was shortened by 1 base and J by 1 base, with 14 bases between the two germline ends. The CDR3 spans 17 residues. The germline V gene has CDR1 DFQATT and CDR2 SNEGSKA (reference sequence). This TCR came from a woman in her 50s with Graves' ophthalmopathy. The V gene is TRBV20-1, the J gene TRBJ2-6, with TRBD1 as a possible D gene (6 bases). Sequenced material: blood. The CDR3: CSARGRTASSGANVLTF. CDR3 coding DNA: TGCAGTGCTAGAGGACGGACAGCGAGTTCTGGGGCCAACGTCCTGACTTTC.